These 7 T cell receptor delta chains were sequenced from one sample in a study of γδ T cells in repeated Plasmodium falciparum infection. Vgamma9/Vdelta2+ and Vdelta2-negative gammadelta T cells were flow-sorted from PBMC for bulk sequencing. TCRdb applied CATT to the multiplex PCR reads for clone calling. The sample has about 89,000 delta-chain clones; 1.4% to 1.5% are singletons. Material: gamma-delta T cells from blood. Every receptor here comes from a pool of human donors (malaria-infected and uninfected, not separated).

Points on this clone: One base separates it from a far larger clone, so it is likely a read error. The chain links TRDV1 to TRDJ4, with 10 nucleotides matching TRDD3. TCRdb lists no J gene, so it was determined here by aligning the DNA to germline. CDR1 TSWWSYY and CDR2 QGS come from the germline V gene. The V gene end was trimmed by 2 bases and the J gene end by 0 bases; junction bases not matched to a gene: 27. The CDR3 covers 23 residues. CDR3 in amino acids: CALGEILWERTSRWGIYTRPLIF. The CDR3 DNA sequence: TGTGCTCTTGGGGAAATCTTGTGGGAGAGGACCTCCCGCTGGGGGATATATACCAGACCCCTGATCTTT.

This clone has a handful of counts. A read error likely explains why the TCRdb protein, taken from a much larger clone, differs from this DNA's translation at residue 13; the protein shown is translated from the DNA. The CDR3: CALGRAPFNFWGVHDSHSSWDTRQMFF. Written as DNA, the CDR3 is TGTGCTCTTGGAAGGGCTCCTTTTAATTTCTGGGGGGTACACGACAGTCACTCCTCCTGGGACACCCGACAGATGTTTTTC. The gene calls are TRDV1 and TRDJ3; 7 nucleotides line up with TRDD3. Here the J gene was assigned by germline matching of the DNA, as TCRdb has none. Germline assignment: CDR1 TSWWSYY and CDR2 QGS. The CDR3 has 27 amino acids. Unmatched junction bases numbered 35, after V lost 6 bases and J lost 0 bases.

This clone turned up a few times. The CDR3 protein is CALGEPPRGFRQLLYGDKLIF. Here the CDR3 DNA reads TGTGCTCTTGGGGAACCCCCAAGGGGCTTCCGACAGCTACTGTATGGCGATAAACTCATCTTT. The V gene is TRDV1, the J gene TRDJ1, with a possible D match to TRDD2 (5 bases). TCRdb records no J gene; here it was assigned by comparing the DNA to germline. The CDR3 covers 21 residues. Germline V gene lookup returns CDR1 TSWWSYY and CDR2 QGS. With 1 base removed from V and 4 bases from J, the gap between germline ends came to 31 bases.

There are a few counts of this clone. A far larger clone is a single base away, which makes a read error likely. This specimen includes other DNA sequences encoding the same CDR3. With the J gene uncalled, the V gene is TRDV2; whether TRDD3, the table's D call, matches the DNA was not checked. Per germline, CDR1 GEAIGNYY and CDR2 EKD. The CDR3 is 15 amino acids. CDR3 sequence reads: CACRVLGDTSPLPFF. As DNA, the CDR3 is TGTGCCTGCCGAGTACTGGGGGATACGTCGCCCCTTCCCTTCTTT.

Only a few counts were recorded for this clone. For this DNA, TCRdb reports the protein of a much larger clone, which diverges at residue 12, most likely from a read error; the protein presented here is translated directly from the DNA. The chain has TRDV1 and TRDJ1, with TRDD3 identical over 10 bases. As TCRdb names no J gene, one was assigned here on the basis of a DNA match to germline. The length of the CDR3 is 26 residues. With 0 bases clipped from V and 0 bases from J, the junction kept 31 bases outside the gene matches. Per germline, CDR1 TSWWSYY and CDR2 QGS. Written as DNA, the CDR3 is TGTGCTCTTGGGGAACTATCAGGTCCCCCATACCCCTTCCGTACTGGGGGATTGACCGACACCGATAAACTCATCTTT. Translating it yields CALGELSGPPYPFRTGGLTDTDKLIF.

The chain joins TRDV2 to TRDJ1; TRDD3 aligns across 11 bases. TCRdb carries no J gene annotation; the J gene was assigned here by matching the DNA with germline. The CDR3 is made up of 16 amino acids. The germline CDR1 and CDR2 sequences are GEAIGNYY and EKD. V lost 2 bases, J lost 2 bases, and 6 bases stayed unmatched. The CDR3 DNA reads TGTGCCTGTGACATACTGGGGGATAATAGGACCGATAAACTCATCTTT. This sequence encodes CACDILGDNRTDKLIF.

Comment on this clone: The protein TCRdb lists belongs to a much larger clone and differs from this DNA's translation at residue 11, which points to a read error; the protein shown is made from the DNA. CDR3 protein: CALGEAWGTGEYWSTDKLIF. The DNA of the CDR3 is TGTGCTCTTGGGGAAGCGTGGGGAACTGGGGAATATTGGAGCACCGATAAACTCATCTTT. The chain couples TRDV1 to TRDJ1, with TRDD3 matching 7 bases. The J gene, left out of TCRdb, was set here by checking the DNA against germline. The germline V gene has CDR1 TSWWSYY and CDR2 QGS. CDR3 size: 20 residues. With 2 bases clipped from V and 1 base from J, the junction kept 19 bases outside the gene matches.